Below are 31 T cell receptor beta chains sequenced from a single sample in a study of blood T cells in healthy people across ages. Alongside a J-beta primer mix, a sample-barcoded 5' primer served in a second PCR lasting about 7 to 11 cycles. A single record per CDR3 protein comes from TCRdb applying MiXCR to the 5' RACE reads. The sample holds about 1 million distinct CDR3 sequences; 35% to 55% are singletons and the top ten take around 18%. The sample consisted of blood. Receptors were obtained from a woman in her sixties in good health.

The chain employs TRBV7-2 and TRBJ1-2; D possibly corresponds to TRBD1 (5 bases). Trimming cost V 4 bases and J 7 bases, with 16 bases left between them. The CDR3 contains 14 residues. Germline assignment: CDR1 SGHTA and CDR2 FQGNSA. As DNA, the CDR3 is TGTGCCAGCAGCTGGGGCGGATCAACTCGTGGCTACACCTTC. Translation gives CASSWGGSTRGYTF. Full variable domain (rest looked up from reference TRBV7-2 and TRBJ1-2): GAGVSQSPSNKVTEKGKDVELRCDPISGHTALYWYRQSLGQGLEFLIYFQGNSAPDKSGLPSDRFSAERTGGSVSTLTIQRTQQEDSAVYLCASSWGGSTRGYTFGSGTRLTVV.

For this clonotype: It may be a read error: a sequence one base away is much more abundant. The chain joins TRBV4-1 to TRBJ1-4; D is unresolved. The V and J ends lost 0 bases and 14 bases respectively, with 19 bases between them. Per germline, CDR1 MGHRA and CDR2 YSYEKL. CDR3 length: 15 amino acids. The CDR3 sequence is CASSQELVVPQRLFF. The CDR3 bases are TGCGCCAGCAGCCAAGAACTCGTTGTGCCGCAGCGCCTGTTTTTT.

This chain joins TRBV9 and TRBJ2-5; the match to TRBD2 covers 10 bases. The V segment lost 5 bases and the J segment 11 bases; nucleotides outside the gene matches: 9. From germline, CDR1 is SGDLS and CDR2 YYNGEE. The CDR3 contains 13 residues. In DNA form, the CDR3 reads TGTGCCAGCAGGGGGACTAGCGTTAATGAGCAGTACTTC. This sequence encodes CASRGTSVNEQYF.

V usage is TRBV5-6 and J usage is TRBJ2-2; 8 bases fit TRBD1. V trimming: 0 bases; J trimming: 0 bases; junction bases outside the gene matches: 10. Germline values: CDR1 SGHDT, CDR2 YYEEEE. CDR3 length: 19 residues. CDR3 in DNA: TGTGCCAGCAGCTTGGGACCTCTAGGACAGGGCGCGAACACCGGGGAGCTGTTTTTT. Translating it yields CASSLGPLGQGANTGELFF.

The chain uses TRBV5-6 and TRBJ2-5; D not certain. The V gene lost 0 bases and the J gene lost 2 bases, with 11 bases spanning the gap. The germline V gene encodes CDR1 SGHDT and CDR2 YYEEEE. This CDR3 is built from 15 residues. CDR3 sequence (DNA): TGTGCCAGCAGCTTGGACGTGTGGCGGCAAGAGACCCAGTACTTC. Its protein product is CASSLDVWRQETQYF.

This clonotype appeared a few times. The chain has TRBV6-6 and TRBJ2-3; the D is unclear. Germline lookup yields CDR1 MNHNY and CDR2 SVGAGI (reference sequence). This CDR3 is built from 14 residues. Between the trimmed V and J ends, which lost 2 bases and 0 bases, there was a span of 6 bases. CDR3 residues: CASSYPESTDTQYF. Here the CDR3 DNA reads TGTGCCAGCAGTTACCCAGAGAGCACAGATACGCAGTATTTT.

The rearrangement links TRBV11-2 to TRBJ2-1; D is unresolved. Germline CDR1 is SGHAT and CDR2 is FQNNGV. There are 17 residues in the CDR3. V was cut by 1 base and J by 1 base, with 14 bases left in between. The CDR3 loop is CASSLGPPAASYNEQFF. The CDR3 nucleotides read TGTGCCAGCAGCTTAGGGCCCCCCGCGGCATCCTACAATGAGCAGTTCTTC.

The CDR3 DNA reads TGTGCCAGCAGCGTGGGGGCGGAGACCCAGTACTTC. It translates to CASSVGAETQYF. The chain combines TRBV7-8 with TRBJ2-5, with a tentative D call TRBD1 (6 bases). The germline gives CDR1 SGHVS, CDR2 FQNEAQ. V shed 5 bases and J shed 5 bases, with 9 bases lying between them. The CDR3 length is 12 residues. Combining the CDR3 with reference TRBV7-8 and TRBJ2-5 gives the whole variable domain GAGVSQSPRYKVAKRGQDVALRCDPISGHVSLFWYQQALGQGPEFLTYFQNEAQLDKSGLPSDRFFAERPEGSVSTLKIQRTQQEDSAVYLCASSVGAETQYFGPGTRLLVL.

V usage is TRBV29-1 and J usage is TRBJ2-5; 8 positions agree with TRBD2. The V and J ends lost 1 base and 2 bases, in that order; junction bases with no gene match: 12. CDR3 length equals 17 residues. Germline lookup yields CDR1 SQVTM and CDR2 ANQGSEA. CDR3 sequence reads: CSVEGDGTSPLQETQYF. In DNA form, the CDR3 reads TGCAGCGTTGAAGGGGACGGGACTAGTCCGCTTCAAGAGACCCAGTACTTC.

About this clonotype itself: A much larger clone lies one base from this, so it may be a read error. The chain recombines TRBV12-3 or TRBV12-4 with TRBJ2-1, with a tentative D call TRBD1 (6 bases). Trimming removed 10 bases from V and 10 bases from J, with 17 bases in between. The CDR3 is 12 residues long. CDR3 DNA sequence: TGTGCCATCAGACGAACAGGGTACGAGCAGTTCTTC. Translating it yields CAIRRTGYEQFF.

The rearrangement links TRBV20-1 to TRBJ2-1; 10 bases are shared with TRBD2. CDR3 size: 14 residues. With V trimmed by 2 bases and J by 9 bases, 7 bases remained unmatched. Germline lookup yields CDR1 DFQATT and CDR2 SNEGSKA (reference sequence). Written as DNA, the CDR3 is TGCAGTGCTAGAAGGACTAGCGGTATGAGTGAGCAGTTCTTC. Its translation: CSARRTSGMSEQFF.

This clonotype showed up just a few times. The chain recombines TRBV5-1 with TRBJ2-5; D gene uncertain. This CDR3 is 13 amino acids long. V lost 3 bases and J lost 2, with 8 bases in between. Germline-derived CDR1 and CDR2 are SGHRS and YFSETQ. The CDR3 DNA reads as TGCGCCAGCAGCTGGGAATTTCAAGAGACCCAGTACTTC. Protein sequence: CASSWEFQETQYF.

CDR3 sequence (DNA): TGTGCCAGCAGGTATTTGGGAAGTAGCACAGATACGCAGTATTTT. Translated: CASRYLGSSTDTQYF. V and J are TRBV11-1 and TRBJ2-3; D uncertain. The germline CDR1 and CDR2 sequences are SGHAT and FQDESV (reference sequence). The CDR3 consists of 15 residues. With 6 bases removed from V and 0 bases from J, the gap between germline ends came to 13 bases.

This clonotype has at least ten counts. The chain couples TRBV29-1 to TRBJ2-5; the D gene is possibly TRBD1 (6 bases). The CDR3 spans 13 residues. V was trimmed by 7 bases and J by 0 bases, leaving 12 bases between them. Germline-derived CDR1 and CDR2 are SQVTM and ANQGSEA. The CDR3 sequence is CSADSSNQETQYF. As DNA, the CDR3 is TGCAGCGCGGACAGTTCCAACCAAGAGACCCAGTACTTC. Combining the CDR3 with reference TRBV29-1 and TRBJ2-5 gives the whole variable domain SAVISQKPSRDICQRGTSLTIQCQVDSQVTMMFWYRQQPGQSLTLIATANQGSEATYESGFVIDKFPISRPNLTFSTLTVSNMSPEDSSIYLCSADSSNQETQYFGPGTRLLVL.

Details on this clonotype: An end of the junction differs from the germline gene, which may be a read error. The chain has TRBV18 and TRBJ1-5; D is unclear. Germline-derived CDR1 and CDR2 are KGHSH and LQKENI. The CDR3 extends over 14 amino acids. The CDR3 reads CASSPRFSNQPQHF. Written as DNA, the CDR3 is TGTGCCAGCTCCCCACGTTTCAGCAATCAGCCCCAGCATTTT.

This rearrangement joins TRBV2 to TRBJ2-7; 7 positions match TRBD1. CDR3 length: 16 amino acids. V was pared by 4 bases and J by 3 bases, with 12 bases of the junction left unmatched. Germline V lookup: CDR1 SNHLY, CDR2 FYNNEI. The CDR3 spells CASSANLDRINYEQYF. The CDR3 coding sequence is TGTGCCAGCAGTGCAAATCTGGACAGGATCAACTACGAGCAGTACTTC.

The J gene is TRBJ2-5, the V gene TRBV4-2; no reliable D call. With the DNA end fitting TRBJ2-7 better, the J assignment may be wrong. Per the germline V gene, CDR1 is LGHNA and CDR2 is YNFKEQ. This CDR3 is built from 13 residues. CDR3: CASSQSSGSEQYF. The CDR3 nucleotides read TGTGCCAGCAGCCAATCTAGTGGTTCCGAGCAGTACTTC.

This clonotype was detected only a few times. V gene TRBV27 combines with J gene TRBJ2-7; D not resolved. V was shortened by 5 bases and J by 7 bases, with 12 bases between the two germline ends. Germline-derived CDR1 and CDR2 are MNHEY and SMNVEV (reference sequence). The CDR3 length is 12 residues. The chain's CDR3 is CASSAPLGEQYF. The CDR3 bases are TGTGCCAGCAGTGCCCCCTTGGGGGAGCAGTACTTC.

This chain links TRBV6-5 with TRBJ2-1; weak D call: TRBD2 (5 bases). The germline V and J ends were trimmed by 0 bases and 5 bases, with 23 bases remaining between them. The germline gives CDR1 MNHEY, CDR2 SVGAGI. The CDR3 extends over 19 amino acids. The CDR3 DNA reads TGTGCCAGCAGTTACTCGATCCGGGGTGGGCCCCTTACGGACAATGAGCAGTTCTTC. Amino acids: CASSYSIRGGPLTDNEQFF.

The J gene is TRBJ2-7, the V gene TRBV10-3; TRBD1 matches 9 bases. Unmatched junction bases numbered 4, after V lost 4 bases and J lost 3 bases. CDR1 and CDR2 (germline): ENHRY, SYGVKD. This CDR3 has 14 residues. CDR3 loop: CAISVPTGGYEQYF. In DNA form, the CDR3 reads TGTGCCATCAGTGTCCCGACAGGGGGCTACGAGCAGTACTTC.

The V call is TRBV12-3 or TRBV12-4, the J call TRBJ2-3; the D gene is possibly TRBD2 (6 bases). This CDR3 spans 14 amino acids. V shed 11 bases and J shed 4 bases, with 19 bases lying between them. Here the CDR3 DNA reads TGTGCCGCAGGAGGCGGGGTGAGGGCAGATACGCAGTATTTT. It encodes CAAGGGVRADTQYF.

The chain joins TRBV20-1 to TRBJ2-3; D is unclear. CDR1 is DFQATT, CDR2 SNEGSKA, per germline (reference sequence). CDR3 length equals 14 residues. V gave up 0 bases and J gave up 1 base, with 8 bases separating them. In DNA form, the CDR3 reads TGCAGTGCTAGAGATCGAGCGCGCACAGATACGCAGTATTTT. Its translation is CSARDRARTDTQYF.

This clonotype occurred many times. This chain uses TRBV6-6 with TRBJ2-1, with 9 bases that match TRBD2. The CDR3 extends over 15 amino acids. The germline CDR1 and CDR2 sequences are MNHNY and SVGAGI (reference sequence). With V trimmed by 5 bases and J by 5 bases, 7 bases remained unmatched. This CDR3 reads CASSGLASGNNEQFF. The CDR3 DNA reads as TGTGCCAGCAGTGGACTGGCTAGCGGGAACAATGAGCAGTTCTTC.

DNA for the CDR3: TGTGCCAGCAGCACCCCCCTCCGGGACACCAATCAGCCCCAGCATTTT. Amino acids: CASSTPLRDTNQPQHF. The chain has TRBV21-1 and TRBJ1-5; the DNA was not used to check the table's D call, TRBD1. TRBV21-1 constitutes a pseudogene. There are 16 residues in the CDR3.

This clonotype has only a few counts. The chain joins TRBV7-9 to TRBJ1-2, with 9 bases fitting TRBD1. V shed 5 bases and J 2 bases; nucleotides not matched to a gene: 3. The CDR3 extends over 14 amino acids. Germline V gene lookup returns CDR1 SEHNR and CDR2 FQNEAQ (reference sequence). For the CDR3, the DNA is TGTGCCAGCAGCCAAGGGACAGGGAACTATGGCTACACCTTC. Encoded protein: CASSQGTGNYGYTF.

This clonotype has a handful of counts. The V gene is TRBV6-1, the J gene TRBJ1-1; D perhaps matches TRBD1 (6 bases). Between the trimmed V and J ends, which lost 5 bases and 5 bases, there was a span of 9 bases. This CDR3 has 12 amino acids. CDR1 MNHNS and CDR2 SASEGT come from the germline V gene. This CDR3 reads CASSTGLTEAFF. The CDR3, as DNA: TGTGCCAGCAGTACAGGGTTGACTGAAGCTTTCTTT.

CDR3: CASSLFARGNQETQYF. In DNA, the CDR3 is TGCGCCAGCAGCTTGTTCGCCAGGGGGAACCAAGAGACCCAGTACTTC. The chain combines TRBV5-1 with TRBJ2-5; 7 positions match TRBD1. Trimming at V came to 1 base and at J to 0 bases, leaving 6 bases not matched to a gene. The CDR3 sequence is 16 residues long. Germline loops: CDR1 SGHRS, CDR2 YFSETQ.

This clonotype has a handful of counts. CDR3 sequence (DNA): TGTGCCATCAACAGCGGGAGTTCCTACAATGAGCAGTTCTTC. Translated, it gives CAINSGSSYNEQFF. The rearrangement links TRBV10-3 to TRBJ2-1, with TRBD2 identical over 8 bases. Germline trimming cut 7 bases from V and 1 base from J; bases unmatched to any gene: 3. From germline, CDR1 is ENHRY and CDR2 SYGVKD. The CDR3 length is 14 residues.

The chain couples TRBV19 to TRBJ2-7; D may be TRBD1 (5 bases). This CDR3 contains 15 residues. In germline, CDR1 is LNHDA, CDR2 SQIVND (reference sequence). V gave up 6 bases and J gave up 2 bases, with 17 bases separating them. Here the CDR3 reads CASRWGGGKTYEQYF. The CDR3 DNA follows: TGTGCCAGTAGATGGGGCGGCGGAAAAACCTACGAGCAGTACTTC.

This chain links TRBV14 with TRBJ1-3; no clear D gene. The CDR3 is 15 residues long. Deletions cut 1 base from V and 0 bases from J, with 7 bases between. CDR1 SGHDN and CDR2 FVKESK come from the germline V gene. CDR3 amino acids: CASSQAGSSGNTIYF. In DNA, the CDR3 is TGTGCCAGCAGCCAAGCGGGGAGCTCTGGAAACACCATATATTTT.

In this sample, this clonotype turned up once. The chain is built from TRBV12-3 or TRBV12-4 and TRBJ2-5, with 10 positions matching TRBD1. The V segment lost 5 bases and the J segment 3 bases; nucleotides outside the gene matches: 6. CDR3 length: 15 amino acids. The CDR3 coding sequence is TGTGCCAGCAGTCGACCCGGGACAGGGGAAGAGACCCAGTACTTC. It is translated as CASSRPGTGEETQYF.